This section outlines one T cell receptor beta chain sequence together with its context. This entry belongs to a study of blood T cell repertoires in COVID-19. Across the whole study: Italy, Spain and the United States were the sources of the convalescent and acute COVID-19 samples. PBMCs, B-cell-depleted T cells, or T cells were the source of the cDNA or gDNA that made up the material.

The germline CDR1 and CDR2 sequences are MDHEN and SYDVKM. With V trimmed by 6 bases and J by 3 bases, 11 bases remained unmatched. This CDR3 has 16 amino acids. The authors' processing: Researchers report that nucleated cell counts were estimated from reference gene primer amplification. The protocol was immunoSEQ multiplex PCR, while the TCRdb copy is restricted to in-frame clones and leaves out a portion. The V and J calls and clone size are taken from that table; D and trimming were inferred from the DNA. The sample contains some 110,000 clones, approximately 80% of which appear only once. Specimen: peripheral blood. The receptor comes from a man in his 60s with acute or convalescent COVID-19. The rearrangement links TRBV28 to TRBJ2-1; 7 bases agree with TRBD2. The CDR3 sequence: CASSSPLATDYNEQFF. The CDR3 coding sequence is TGTGCCAGCAGCTCCCCACTAGCGACGGACTACAATGAGCAGTTCTTC.